The sample holds a few counts of the clone carrying this T cell receptor beta chain. No antigen is known for it. The CDR3 consists of 16 residues. CDR1 and CDR2 from the germline V gene are GTSNPN and SVGIG (reference sequence). V lost 0 bases and J lost 0, with 15 bases in between. In the library, individual cDNA molecules carried attached unique molecular identifiers. TCRdb called the 5' RACE reads again in MiXCR, with one record for every CDR3 protein. The table has approximately 69,000 distinct CDR3 sequences, roughly an eighth seen once. The sample is drawn from a study of early T cells in non-severe SARS-CoV-2 infection. Across the study: The sequenced material was bulk RNA from unsorted whole blood, and its chains were unpaired.

Study-wide results and limits: Database matching using VDJdb favored anti-spike CD8 responses, with private and CD4 specificities left missing.

This TCR derives from an adult who was a healthcare worker with PCR-confirmed SARS-CoV-2 infection or an uninfected control (not recorded which). The chain is built from TRBV30 and TRBJ2-7; unclear D gene. The source was whole blood, collected at baseline. The CDR3 DNA sequence: TGTGCCTGGAGTGTACTTGTTGGGTTTAGCTCCTACGAGCAGTACTTC. Translated: CAWSVLVGFSSYEQYF.